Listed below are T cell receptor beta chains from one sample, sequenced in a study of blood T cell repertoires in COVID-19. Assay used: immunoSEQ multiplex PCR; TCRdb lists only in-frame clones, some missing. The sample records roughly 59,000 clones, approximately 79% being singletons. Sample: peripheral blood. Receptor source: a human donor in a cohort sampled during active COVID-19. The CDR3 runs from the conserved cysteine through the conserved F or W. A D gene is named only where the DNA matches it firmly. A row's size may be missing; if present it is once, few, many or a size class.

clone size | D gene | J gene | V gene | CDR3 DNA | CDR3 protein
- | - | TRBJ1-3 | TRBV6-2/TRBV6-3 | TGTGCCAGCAGTCGGGGGTACACCTCTACTGGAAACACCATATATTTT | CASSRGYTSTGNTIYF
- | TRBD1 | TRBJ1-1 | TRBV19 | TGTGCCAGTGGGACAGTGAACACTGAAGCTTTCTTT | CASGTVNTEAFF
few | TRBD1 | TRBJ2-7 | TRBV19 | TGTGCCAGTAGTCACCTCCAGGGGGCTGACGAGCAGTACTTC | CASSHLQGADEQYF
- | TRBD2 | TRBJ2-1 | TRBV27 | TGTGCCACCACTACCGGGACTAGGGTCAATGAGCAGTTCTTC | CATTTGTRVNEQFF
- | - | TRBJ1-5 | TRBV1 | TGCACCCGAGCCAGGGGACCCGGCAATCAGCCCCAGCATTTT | CTRARGPGNQPQHF
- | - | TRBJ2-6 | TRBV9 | TGTGCCAGCCGGGGGTCTGGGGCCAACGTCCTGACTTTC | CASRGSGANVLTF
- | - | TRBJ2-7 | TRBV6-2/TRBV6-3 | TGTGCCAGCAGTTTACTCCCCCATTACGAGCAGTACTTC | CASSLLPHYEQYF
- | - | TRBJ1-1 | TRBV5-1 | TGCGCCAGCAGCTTTGGAGTTGAAGCTTTCTTT | CASSFGVEAFF
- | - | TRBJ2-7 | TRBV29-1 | TGCAGCGTTGACTGGGGCAAGGAGGAGCAGTACTTC | CSVDWGKEEQYF
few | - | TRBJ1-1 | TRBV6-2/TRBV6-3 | TGTGCCAGCAGTTACACGGGGTACACTGAAGCTTTCTTT | CASSYTGYTEAFF
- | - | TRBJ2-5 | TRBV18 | TGTGCCAGCTCACCCCGTGGTTTAGCCCATTCCCGGGAGACCCAGTACTTC | CASSPRGLAHSRETQYF
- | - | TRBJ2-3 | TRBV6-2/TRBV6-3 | TGTGCCAGCAGTTACTCGACCCGGGGGCAGTATTTT | CASSYSTRGQYF
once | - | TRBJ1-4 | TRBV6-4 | TGTGCCAGCAGAGAACAGGGAAGGGCTGGTGAAAAACTGTTTTTT | CASREQGRAGEKLFF
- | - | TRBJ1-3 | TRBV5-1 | TGCGCCAGCAGAGGGGACATCTCTGGAAACACCATATATTTT | CASRGDISGNTIYF
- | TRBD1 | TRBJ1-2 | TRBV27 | TGTGCCAGCAGTAAAGTATATGGACAGGGGGGCTACACCTTC | CASSKVYGQGGYTF
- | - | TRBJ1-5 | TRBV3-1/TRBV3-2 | TGTGCCAGCAGGTTGACTATAGCATCTTCAAACAATCAGCCCCAGCATTTT | CASRLTIASSNNQPQHF
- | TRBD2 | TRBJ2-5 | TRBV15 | TGTGCCACCAGCCATTCGAAGGCGGGAGGCTGGGAGACCCAGTACTTC | CATSHSKAGGWETQYF